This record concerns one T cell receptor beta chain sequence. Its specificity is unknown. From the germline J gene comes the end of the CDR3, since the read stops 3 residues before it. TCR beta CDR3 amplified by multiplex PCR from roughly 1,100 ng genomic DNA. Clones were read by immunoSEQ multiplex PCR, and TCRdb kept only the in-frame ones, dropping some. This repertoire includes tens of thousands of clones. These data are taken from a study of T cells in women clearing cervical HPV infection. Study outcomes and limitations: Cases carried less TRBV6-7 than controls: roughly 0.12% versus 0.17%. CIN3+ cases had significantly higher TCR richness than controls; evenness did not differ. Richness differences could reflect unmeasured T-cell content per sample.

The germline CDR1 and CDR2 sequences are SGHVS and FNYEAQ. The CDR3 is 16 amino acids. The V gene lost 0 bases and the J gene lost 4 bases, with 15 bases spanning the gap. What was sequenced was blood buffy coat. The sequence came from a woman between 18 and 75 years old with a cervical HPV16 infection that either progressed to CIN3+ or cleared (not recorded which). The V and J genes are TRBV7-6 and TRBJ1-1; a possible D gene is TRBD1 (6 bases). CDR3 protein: CASSLAWGRGGTEAFF. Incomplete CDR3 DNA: TGTGCCAGCAGCTTAGCTTGGGGGCGCGGGGGCACTGAA.